Below, one T cell receptor beta chain is given with its context. Its antigen is not known. The data stem from a study of cytomegalovirus exposure and HLA in healthy donors. Study background: The same platform was used for the roughly 130 validation repertoires as for the approximately 630 first-cohort repertoires, as reported in a later analysis.

This CDR3 is 14 amino acids long. Germline CDR1 SNHLY, CDR2 FYNNEI. With 10 bases clipped from V and 4 bases from J, the junction kept 8 bases outside the gene matches. The donors were part of the validation cohort of 120 subjects. That cohort was separate from the first cohort, which comprised 500 to 850 subjects. Libraries were prepared by immunoSEQ multiplex PCR; TCRdb keeps only in-frame clonotypes and omits some of them. The profile covers approximately 210,000 clones, with roughly 88% appearing a single time and about 3% taken by the ten largest. Study-level findings and limits: Investigators reported 164 TCR beta chains as tied to cytomegalovirus.

This sequence originates from a woman aged 18-35 years in good health and CMV-seronegative. Sequenced sample: PBMCs. V gene TRBV2 combines with J gene TRBJ2-2, with 8 nucleotides matching TRBD2. In nucleotides, the CDR3 is TGTGCCACGTCGAGCGGGAGCGTCACCGGGGAGCTGTTTTTT. This sequence encodes CATSSGSVTGELFF.